These T cell receptor beta chains were read from a single sample in a study of blood T cell repertoires in COVID-19. Repertoires were generated with immunoSEQ multiplex PCR, while TCRdb's copy carries only in-frame clones and drops some. The profile shows about 250,000 clones, around nine tenths of them singletons. Sequenced sample: peripheral blood. These receptors all come from a woman aged 60 to 75 who had recovered from COVID-19. Both conserved end residues are part of each CDR3. Clone sizes are given selectively: once, few, many, or a class where the clone is expanded.

TRBV20-1	NA	TRBJ2-1	CRGQGGNEQFF
TRBV19	NA	TRBJ2-1	CASSIGQGSYNEQFF
TRBV5-1	NA	TRBJ1-1	CASSLGTSGKGAFF
TRBV7-3	NA	TRBJ2-1	CASSFLSPYNEQFF
TRBV6-5	NA	TRBJ1-1	CASSRGDRTGMSFF
TRBV28	NA	TRBJ1-6	CASSSQGLLYNSPLHF
TRBV7-9	many	TRBJ2-5	CASSLEYSYQETQYF
TRBV28	NA	TRBJ1-4	CASKDLKGQRGEKLFF
TRBV5-4	NA	TRBJ2-1	CASSLAGQGTYNEQFF
TRBV23-1	NA	TRBJ2-7	CASSQLLRGLEQYF